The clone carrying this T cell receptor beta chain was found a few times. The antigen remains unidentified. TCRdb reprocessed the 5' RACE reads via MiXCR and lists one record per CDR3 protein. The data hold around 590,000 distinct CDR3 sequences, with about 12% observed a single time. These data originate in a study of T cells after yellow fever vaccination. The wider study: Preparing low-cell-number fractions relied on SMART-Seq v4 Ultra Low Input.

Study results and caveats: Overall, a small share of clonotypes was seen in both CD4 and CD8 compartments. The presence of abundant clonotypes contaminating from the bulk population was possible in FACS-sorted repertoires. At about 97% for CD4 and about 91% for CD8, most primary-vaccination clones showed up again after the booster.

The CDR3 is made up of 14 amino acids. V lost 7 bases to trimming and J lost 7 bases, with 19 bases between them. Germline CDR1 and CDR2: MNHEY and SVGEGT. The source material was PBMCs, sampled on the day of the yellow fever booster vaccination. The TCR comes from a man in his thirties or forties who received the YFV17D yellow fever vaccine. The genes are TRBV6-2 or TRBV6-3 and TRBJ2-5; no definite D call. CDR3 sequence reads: CASILRLTGATQYF. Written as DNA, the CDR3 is TGTGCCAGCATCCTGAGACTCACTGGTGCGACCCAGTACTTC.